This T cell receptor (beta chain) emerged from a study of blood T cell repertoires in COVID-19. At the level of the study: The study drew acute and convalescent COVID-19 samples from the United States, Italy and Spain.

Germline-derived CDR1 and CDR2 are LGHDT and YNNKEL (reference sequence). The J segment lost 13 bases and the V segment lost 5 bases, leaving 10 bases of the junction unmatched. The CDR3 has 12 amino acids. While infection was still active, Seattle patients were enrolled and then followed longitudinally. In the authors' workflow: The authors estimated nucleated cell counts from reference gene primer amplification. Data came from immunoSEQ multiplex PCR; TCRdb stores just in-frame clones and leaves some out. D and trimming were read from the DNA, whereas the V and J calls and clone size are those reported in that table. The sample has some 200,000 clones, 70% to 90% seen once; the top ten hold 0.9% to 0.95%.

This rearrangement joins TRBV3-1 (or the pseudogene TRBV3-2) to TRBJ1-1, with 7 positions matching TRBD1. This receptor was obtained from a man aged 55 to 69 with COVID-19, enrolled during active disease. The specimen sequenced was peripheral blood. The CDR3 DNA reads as TGTGCCAGCAGCGGATACAGGGGATTGTTTTTCTTT. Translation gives CASSGYRGLFFF.